The 7 T cell receptor beta chains below come from one sample, sequenced in a study of T cell changes during pregnancy in multiple sclerosis. Profiled with immunoSEQ multiplex PCR; TCRdb holds only in-frame clones, not every one. The sample shows under 60,000 clones, roughly 93% of them seen only once. The material sequenced was CD4+ T cells from peripheral blood mononuclear cells, taken in the second trimester of pregnancy. These receptors all stem from a female donor in good health, enrolled as a control in a pregnancy study.

The chain links TRBV19 to TRBJ1-1; D is ambiguous. Germline values: CDR1 LNHDA, CDR2 SQIVND (reference sequence). This CDR3 has 12 amino acids. V was cut by 9 bases and J by 8 bases, with 16 bases left in between. The CDR3 spells CARYTRGAEAFF. The DNA for the CDR3 is TGTGCCAGGTATACACGGGGAGCAGAAGCTTTCTTT.

The genes are TRBV14 and TRBJ1-2, with D perhaps TRBD1 (6 bases). Germline CDR1 and CDR2: SGHDN and FVKESK. The CDR3 loop spans 14 amino acids. V was clipped by 4 bases and J by 6 bases, with 15 bases between them. CDR3: CASSRNRDPNGYTF. The DNA for the CDR3 is TGTGCCAGCAGCCGGAACAGGGATCCTAATGGCTACACCTTC.

The J gene is TRBJ1-6, the V gene TRBV5-8, with 9 bases matching TRBD1. The CDR3 has 15 amino acids. Germline values: CDR1 SGHTS, CDR2 YDEGEE. Trimming removed 4 bases from V and 7 bases from J; junction bases left unmatched: 6. CDR3 protein: CASSTLGTGNSPLHF. The DNA for the CDR3 is TGTGCCAGCAGCACCCTCGGGACAGGGAATTCACCCCTCCACTTT.

This chain links TRBV4-2 with TRBJ1-2; the D gene is possibly TRBD1 (5 bases). CDR3 length: 17 residues. V was shortened by 0 bases and J by 7 bases, with 21 bases between the two germline ends. Germline V CDR1 and CDR2: LGHNA, YNFKEQ. As DNA, the CDR3 is TGTGCCAGCAGCCAAGAAGGAGACGCGGGGCGGAGGTCTGGCTACACCTTC. Its protein is CASSQEGDAGRRSGYTF.

This clone came up a few times. The chain recombines TRBV9 with TRBJ2-7; no definite D call. The CDR3 totals 15 residues. V dropped 0 bases and J dropped 2 bases, with 12 bases sitting between them. The germline CDR1 and CDR2 sequences are SGDLS and YYNGEE. CDR3 region: CASSVVATRTYEQYF. The CDR3 DNA reads as TGTGCCAGCAGCGTAGTCGCCACACGAACCTACGAGCAGTACTTC.

This chain connects TRBV7-8 to TRBJ2-1, with D hard to call. Trimming left V 4 bases short and J 10 bases short, with 14 bases between. Germline CDR1 reads SGHVS; CDR2 reads FQNEAQ. This CDR3 region has 13 residues. This CDR3 reads CASSSQRRGEQFF. For the CDR3, the DNA is TGTGCCAGCAGCTCCCAGAGGAGAGGAGAGCAGTTCTTC.

The rearrangement joins TRBV2 to TRBJ1-2, with a tentative D call TRBD1 (5 bases). The CDR3 consists of 17 residues. V shed 2 bases and J shed 4 bases, with 20 bases lying between them. Germline CDR1 reads SNHLY; CDR2 reads FYNNEI. The CDR3 DNA sequence: TGTGCCAGCAGTGAAAACGGTATAGGGGCGCCCCTCTATGGCTACACCTTC. This gives the protein CASSENGIGAPLYGYTF.